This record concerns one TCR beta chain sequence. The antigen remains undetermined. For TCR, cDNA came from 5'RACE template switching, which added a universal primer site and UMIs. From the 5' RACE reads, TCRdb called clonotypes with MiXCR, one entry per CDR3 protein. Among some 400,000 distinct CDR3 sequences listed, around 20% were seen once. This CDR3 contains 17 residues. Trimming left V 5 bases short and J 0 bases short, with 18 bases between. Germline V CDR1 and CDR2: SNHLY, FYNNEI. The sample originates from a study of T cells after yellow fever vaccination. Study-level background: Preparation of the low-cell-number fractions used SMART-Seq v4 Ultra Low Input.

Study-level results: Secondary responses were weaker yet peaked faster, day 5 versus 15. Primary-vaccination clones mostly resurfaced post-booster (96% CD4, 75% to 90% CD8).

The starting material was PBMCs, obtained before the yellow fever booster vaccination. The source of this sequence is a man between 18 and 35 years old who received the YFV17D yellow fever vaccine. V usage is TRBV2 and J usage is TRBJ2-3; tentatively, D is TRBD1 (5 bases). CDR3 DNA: TGTGCCAGCAGTCACACCACCGACAGTTCTAGCACAGATACGCAGTATTTT. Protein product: CASSHTTDSSSTDTQYF. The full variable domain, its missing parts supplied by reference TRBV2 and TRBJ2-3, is EPEVTQTPSHQVTQMGQEVILRCVPISNHLYFYWYRQILGQKVEFLVSFYNNEISEKSEIFDDQFSVERPDGSNFTLKIRSTKLEDSAMYFCASSHTTDSSSTDTQYFGPGTRLTVL.